Listed here is a single T cell receptor (beta chain). Profiled with immunoSEQ multiplex PCR; TCRdb holds only in-frame clones, not every one. The data show some 120,000 clones, about 83% seen once. The sample's time point: peripheral blood 6 weeks after treatment start. This sample is part of a study of PD-L1 blockade in urothelial cancer. At the level of the study: It was at 3 weeks (second dose) and 6 weeks after treatment start that blood was analyzed. T cell content in blood samples showed a median of 141,255.

Germline CDR1 is MNHEY and CDR2 is SMNVEV (reference sequence). The CDR3 covers 12 residues. Trimming pared 9 bases from V and 7 bases from J, leaving 16 bases between. The rearrangement joins TRBV27 to TRBJ2-7; no firm D call. The starting material was PBMCs, obtained around atezolizumab (anti-PD-L1) treatment. The receptor was isolated from a man in his fifties with urothelial cancer. The DNA of the CDR3 is TGTGCCAGTGCCAACCTTCCCGGGGAGCAGTACTTC. Its protein product is CASANLPGEQYF.